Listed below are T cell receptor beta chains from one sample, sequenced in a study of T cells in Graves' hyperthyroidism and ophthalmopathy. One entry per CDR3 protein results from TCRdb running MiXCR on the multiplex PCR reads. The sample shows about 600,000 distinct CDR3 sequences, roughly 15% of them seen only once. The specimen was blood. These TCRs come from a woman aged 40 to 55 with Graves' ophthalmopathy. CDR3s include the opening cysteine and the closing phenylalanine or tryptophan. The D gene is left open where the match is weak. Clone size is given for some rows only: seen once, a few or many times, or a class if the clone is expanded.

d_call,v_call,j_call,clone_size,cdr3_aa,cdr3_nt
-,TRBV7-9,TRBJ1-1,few,CASSLHGTIEAFF,TGTGCCAGCAGCTTGCACGGGACAATTGAAGCTTTCTTT
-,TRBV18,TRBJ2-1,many,CASSPGTGLVNEQFF,TGTGCCAGCTCACCAGGCACAGGGCTAGTGAATGAGCAGTTCTTC
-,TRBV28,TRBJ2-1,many,CASSLSVRYNEQFF,TGTGCCAGCAGTTTATCGGTCAGGTACAATGAGCAGTTCTTC
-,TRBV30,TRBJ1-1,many,CAWSSQGTGEAFF,TGTGCCTGGAGTTCCCAGGGTACGGGTGAAGCTTTCTTT
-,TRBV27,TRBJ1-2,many,CASSFGGDGYTF,TGTGCCAGCAGTTTCGGGGGTGACGGCTACACCTTC
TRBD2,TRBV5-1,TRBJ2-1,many,CASSGTSEGDEQFF,TGCGCCAGCAGCGGGACTAGCGAGGGCGATGAGCAGTTCTTC
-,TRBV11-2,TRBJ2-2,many,CASSLTWELFF,TGTGCCAGCAGCTTGACCTGGGAGCTGTTTTTT
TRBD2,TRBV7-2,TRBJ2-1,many,CASSLALRGNNEQFF,TGTGCCAGCAGCTTAGCTCTGCGGGGGAACAATGAGCAGTTCTTC
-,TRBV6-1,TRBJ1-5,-,CASSPRGGSQPQHF,TGTGCCAGCAGTCCGAGAGGGGGGAGTCAGCCCCAGCATTTT
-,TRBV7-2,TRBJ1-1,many,CASSLVQGVLGNTEAFF,TGTGCCAGCAGCTTAGTACAGGGTGTATTGGGGAACACTGAAGCTTTCTTT
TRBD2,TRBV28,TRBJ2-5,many,CASSTSGRAGLTGTQYF,TGTGCCAGCAGTACTAGCGGGAGGGCCGGTTTGACTGGGACCCAGTACTTC
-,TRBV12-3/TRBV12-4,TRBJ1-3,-,CASSLLRETRPQLNTIYF,TGTGCCAGCAGTTTATTACGCGAAACAAGGCCTCAATTAAACACCATATATTTT
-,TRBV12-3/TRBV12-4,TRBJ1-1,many,CASSTQVNTEAFF,TGTGCCAGCAGTACCCAAGTGAACACTGAAGCTTTCTTT
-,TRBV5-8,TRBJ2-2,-,CASSPLRGARELFF,TGTGCCAGCAGCCCGTTACGAGGGGCTAGGGAGCTGTTTTTT
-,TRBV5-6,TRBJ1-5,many,CASSSRVTSQPQHF,TGTGCCAGCAGCTCCCGGGTGACCAGTCAGCCCCAGCATTTT
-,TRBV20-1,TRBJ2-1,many,CSAKRVGYNEQFF,TGCAGTGCTAAGAGGGTAGGCTACAATGAGCAGTTCTTC
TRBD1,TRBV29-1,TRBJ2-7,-,CSVRTGVRPYEQYF,TGCAGCGTCCGGACAGGGGTTCGCCCCTACGAGCAGTACTTC
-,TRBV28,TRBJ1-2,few,CASSTRRGDINGKTF,TGTGCCAGCAGTACGAGGAGAGGGGACATTAATGGGAAGACCTTC
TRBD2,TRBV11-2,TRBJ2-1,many,CASSPLGGARVQFF,TGTGCCAGCAGCCCCCTCGGGGGGGCTCGGGTCCAGTTCTTC
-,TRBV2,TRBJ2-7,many,CASTEASNSYEQYF,TGTGCCAGCACTGAAGCGTCTAACTCCTACGAGCAGTACTTC
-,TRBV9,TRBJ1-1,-,CASSVGQRLNTEAFF,TGTGCCAGCAGCGTAGGTCAGAGGCTTAACACTGAAGCTTTCTTT
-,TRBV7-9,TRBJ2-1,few,CASSPRGQSSFTNEQFF,TGTGCCAGCAGCCCGCGAGGGCAGTCCTCCTTTACCAATGAGCAGTTCTTC
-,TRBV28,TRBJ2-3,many,CASWETSETTDTQYF,TGTGCCAGCTGGGAGACTTCCGAGACCACAGATACGCAGTATTTT
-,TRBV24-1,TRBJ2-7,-,CATSDNGSHEQYF,TGTGCCACCAGTGACAACGGCAGCCACGAGCAGTACTTC
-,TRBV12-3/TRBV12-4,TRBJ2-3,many,CASIPKGDASTDTQYF,TGTGCCAGCATCCCAAAGGGCGATGCTAGCACAGATACGCAGTATTTT
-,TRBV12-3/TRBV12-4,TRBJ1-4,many,CASRGGTHVEKLFF,TGTGCCAGCAGGGGGGGGACCCACGTGGAAAAACTGTTTTTT
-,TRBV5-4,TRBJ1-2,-,CASSLTGGGRIYGCTF,TGTGCCAGCAGCCTCACCGGCGGGGGGCGCATCTATGGCTGCACCTTC
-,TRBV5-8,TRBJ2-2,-,CASSFLRGRLFF,TGTGCCAGCAGCTTCCTTCGGGGAAGACTGTTTTTT
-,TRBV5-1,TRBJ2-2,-,CASSLNAGRSTGELFF,TGCGCCAGCAGCTTGAATGCAGGTCGAAGCACCGGGGAGCTGTTTTTT
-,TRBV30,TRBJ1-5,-,CAWSLGVNQPQHF,TGTGCCTGGAGTTTGGGAGTAAATCAGCCCCAGCATTTT
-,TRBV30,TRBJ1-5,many,CAWSGGYNQPQHF,TGTGCCTGGAGCGGAGGGTACAATCAGCCCCAGCATTTT
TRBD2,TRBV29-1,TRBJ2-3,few,CSVERASGGELTDTQYF,TGCAGCGTTGAACGGGCTAGCGGGGGGGAGCTCACAGATACGCAGTATTTT
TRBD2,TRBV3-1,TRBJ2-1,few,CASSRRTSGAQDEQFF,TGTGCCAGCAGCCGCCGGACTAGCGGGGCTCAGGATGAGCAGTTCTTC
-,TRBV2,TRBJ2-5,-,CASGGNSQETQYF,TGTGCCAGCGGTGGTAACTCTCAAGAGACCCAGTACTTC
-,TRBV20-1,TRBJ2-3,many,CSARNPVPPGGTQYF,TGCAGTGCTAGAAACCCGGTCCCTCCCGGAGGTACGCAGTATTTT
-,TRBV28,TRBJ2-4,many,CASSLDTGSVEGNIQYF,TGTGCCAGCAGTTTGGACACGGGAAGCGTGGAGGGAAACATTCAGTACTTC
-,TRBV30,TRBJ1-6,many,CAWSVQDPGILHF,TGTGCCTGGAGTGTACAGGACCCCGGGATCCTCCACTTT
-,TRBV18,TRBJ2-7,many,CASSPGLSYEQYF,TGTGCCAGCTCACCGGGTCTCTCCTACGAGCAGTACTTC
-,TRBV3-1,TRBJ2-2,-,CASSQGGGHTGELFF,TGTGCCAGCAGCCAGGGAGGGGGTCACACCGGGGAGCTGTTTTTT
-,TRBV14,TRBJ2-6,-,CASSLSWGAVGANVLTF,TGTGCCAGCAGCCTAAGCTGGGGGGCGGTTGGGGCCAACGTCCTGACTTTC
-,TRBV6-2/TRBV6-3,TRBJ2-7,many,CASSYGQGWEQYF,TGTGCCAGCAGTTACGGGCAGGGTTGGGAGCAGTACTTC
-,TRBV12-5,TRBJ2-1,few,CASGLLPGLRDNEQFF,TGTGCTAGTGGTTTGCTACCGGGCCTCCGGGACAATGAGCAGTTCTTC
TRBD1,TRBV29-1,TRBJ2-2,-,CSVERQGATGELFF,TGCAGCGTTGAACGGCAGGGGGCGACCGGGGAGCTGTTTTTT
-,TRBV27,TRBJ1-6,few,CASSFGSSYNSPLHF,TGTGCCAGCAGTTTTGGCAGCTCCTATAATTCACCCCTCCACTTT
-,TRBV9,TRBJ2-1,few,CASSVGPGQGYNEQFF,TGTGCCAGCAGCGTAGGACCAGGTCAGGGCTACAATGAGCAGTTCTTC
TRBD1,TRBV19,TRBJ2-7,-,CASSPLGQGEGEQYF,TGTGCCAGTAGTCCCCTCGGACAGGGGGAGGGCGAGCAGTACTTC
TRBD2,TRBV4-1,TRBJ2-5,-,CASSPTRLAGKETQYF,TGCGCCAGCAGCCCCACGAGACTAGCGGGGAAAGAGACCCAGTACTTC
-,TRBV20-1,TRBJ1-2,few,CSASGSGVNYGYTF,TGCAGTGCTAGCGGTTCAGGGGTTAACTATGGCTACACCTTC
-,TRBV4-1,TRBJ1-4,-,CASSQVLATSEKLFF,TGCGCCAGCAGCCAAGTCCTGGCGACGAGTGAAAAACTGTTTTTT
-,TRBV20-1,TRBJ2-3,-,CSARAPGGAGGTQYF,TGCAGTGCTAGAGCCCCCGGGGGGGCAGGGGGTACGCAGTATTTT
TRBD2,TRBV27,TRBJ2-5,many,CASSRRGGVYETQYF,TGTGCCAGCAGTCGACGGGGGGGAGTGTATGAGACCCAGTACTTC
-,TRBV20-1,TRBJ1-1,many,CSASKGIGGNTEAFF,TGCAGTGCTAGTAAGGGGATAGGTGGAAACACTGAAGCTTTCTTT
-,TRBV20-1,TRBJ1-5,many,CSARGSNQPQHF,TGCAGTGCTAGGGGTAGCAATCAGCCCCAGCATTTT
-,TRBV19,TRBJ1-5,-,CATGIGVNQPQHF,TGTGCCACCGGTATAGGCGTTAATCAGCCCCAGCATTTT
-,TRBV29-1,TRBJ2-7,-,CSVSGHSYEQCF,TGCAGCGTTTCGGGACACTCCTACGAGCAGTGCTTC
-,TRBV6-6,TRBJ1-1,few,CASSYSQGTRGAFF,TGTGCCAGCAGTTACTCTCAGGGGACCCGGGGAGCTTTCTTT
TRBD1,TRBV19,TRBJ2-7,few,CASSQTGQGAYEQYF,TGTGCCAGTAGCCAAACCGGACAGGGGGCCTACGAGCAGTACTTC